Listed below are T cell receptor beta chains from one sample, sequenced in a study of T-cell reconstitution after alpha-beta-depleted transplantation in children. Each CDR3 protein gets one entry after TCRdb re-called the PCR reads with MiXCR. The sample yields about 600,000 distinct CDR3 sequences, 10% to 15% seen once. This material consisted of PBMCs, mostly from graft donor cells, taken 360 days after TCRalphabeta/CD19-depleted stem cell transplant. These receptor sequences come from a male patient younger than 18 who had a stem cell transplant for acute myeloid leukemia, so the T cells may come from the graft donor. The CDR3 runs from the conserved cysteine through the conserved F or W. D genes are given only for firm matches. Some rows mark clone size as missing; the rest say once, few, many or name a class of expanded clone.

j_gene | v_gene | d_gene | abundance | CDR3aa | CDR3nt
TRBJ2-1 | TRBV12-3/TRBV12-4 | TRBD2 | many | CASTLAGGRNLEQFF | TGTGCCAGCACCCTAGCGGGAGGGCGCAACCTTGAGCAGTTCTTC
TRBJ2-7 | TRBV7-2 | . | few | CASSLARGGALSYEQYF | TGTGCCAGCAGCTTAGCTCGAGGGGGGGCCCTGAGCTACGAGCAGTACTTC
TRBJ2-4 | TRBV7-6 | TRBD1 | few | CASSAGQGATKGPIQYF | TGTGCCAGCAGCGCAGGACAGGGGGCTACCAAGGGTCCCATTCAGTACTTC
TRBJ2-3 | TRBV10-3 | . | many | CAISVAGSTDTQYF | TGTGCCATCAGTGTGGCGGGAAGCACAGATACGCAGTATTTT
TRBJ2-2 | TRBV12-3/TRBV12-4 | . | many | CASSVWGGEANTGELFF | TGTGCCAGCAGTGTGTGGGGAGGCGAGGCGAACACCGGGGAGCTGTTTTTT
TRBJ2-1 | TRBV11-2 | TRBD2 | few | CASSLGLAARAVYNEQFF | TGTGCCAGCAGCTTGGGACTAGCGGCCAGGGCCGTATACAATGAGCAGTTCTTC
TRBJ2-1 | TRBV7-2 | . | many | CASSLPPRGPDEQFF | TGTGCCAGCAGCCTACCTCCCCGCGGTCCGGATGAGCAGTTCTTC
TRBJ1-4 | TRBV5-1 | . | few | CASSFQTEGEKLFF | TGCGCCAGCAGCTTTCAGACCGAGGGTGAAAAACTGTTTTTT
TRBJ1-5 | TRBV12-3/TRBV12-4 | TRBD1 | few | CASSPTGGGGQPQHF | TGTGCCAGCAGTCCTACAGGGGGGGGTGGTCAGCCCCAGCATTTT
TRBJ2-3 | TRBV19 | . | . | CATSNTDTQYF | TGTGCCACCAGTAACACAGATACGCAGTATTTT
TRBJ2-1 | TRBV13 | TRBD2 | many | CASSYYRDYGNEQFF | TGTGCCAGCAGCTACTACCGGGACTATGGGAATGAGCAGTTCTTC
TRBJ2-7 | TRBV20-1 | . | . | CSATGLRYEQYF | TGCAGTGCCACGGGACTCCGCTACGAGCAGTACTTC
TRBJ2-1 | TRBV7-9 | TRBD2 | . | CASSLITSGRGGEQFF | TGTGCCAGCAGCTTAATCACCAGCGGGAGGGGCGGTGAGCAGTTCTTC
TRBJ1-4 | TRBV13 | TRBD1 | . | CASSSGQGSNEKLFF | TGTGCCAGCAGCTCCGGACAGGGAAGTAATGAAAAACTGTTTTTT
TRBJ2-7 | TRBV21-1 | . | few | CASSLTFRAVLGEQYF | TGTGCCAGCAGTTTAACATTCCGCGCAGTGCTGGGAGAGCAGTACTTC
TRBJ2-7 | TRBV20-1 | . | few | CSARGDGGPYEQYF | TGCAGTGCTAGAGGGGACGGGGGCCCCTACGAGCAGTACTTC
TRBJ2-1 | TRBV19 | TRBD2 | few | CASSITVGSGRGNNEQFF | TGTGCCAGTAGTATAACAGTTGGTAGCGGGAGGGGCAACAATGAGCAGTTCTTC
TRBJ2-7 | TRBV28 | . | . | CATFKTYEQYF | TGTGCCACTTTTAAGACTTACGAGCAGTACTTC
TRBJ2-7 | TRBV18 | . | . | CASSPDQLYEQYF | TGTGCCAGCTCACCAGACCAACTCTACGAGCAGTACTTC
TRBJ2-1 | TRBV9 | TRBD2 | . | CASSLGLAGEGSSYNEQFF | TGTGCCAGCAGCTTGGGACTAGCGGGAGAGGGGAGCTCCTACAATGAGCAGTTCTTC
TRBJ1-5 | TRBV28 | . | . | CASRNAISNQPQHF | TGTGCCAGCAGGAATGCCATTAGCAATCAGCCCCAGCATTTT
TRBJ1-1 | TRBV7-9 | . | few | CASSLVRGQGNTEAFF | TGTGCCAGCAGCTTAGTGCGTGGGCAGGGGAACACTGAAGCTTTCTTT
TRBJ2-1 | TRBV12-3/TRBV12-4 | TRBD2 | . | CASSLERASGSPYNEQFF | TGTGCCAGCAGTTTAGAACGGGCTAGCGGGTCACCCTACAATGAGCAGTTCTTC
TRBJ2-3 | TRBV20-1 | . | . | CSASYPYF | TGCAGTGCTAGTTATCCGTATTTT
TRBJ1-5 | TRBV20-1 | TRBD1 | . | CSAREGASRQPQHF | TGCAGTGCTAGGGAGGGGGCCTCACGTCAGCCCCAGCATTTT
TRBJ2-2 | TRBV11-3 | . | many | CASSSPREAGELFF | TGTGCCAGCAGCTCTCCGCGAGAGGCCGGGGAGCTGTTTTTT
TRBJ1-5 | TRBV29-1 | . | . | CSVGTGGAQPQHF | TGCAGCGTTGGGACGGGAGGTGCTCAGCCCCAGCATTTT